Listed here are 15 T cell receptor beta chains from one sample, sequenced in a study of identical twins (dated by TCRdb to about 2016). Library creation used 5' RACE. These reads were obtained on an Illumina HiSeq 2000. TCRdb reanalyzed the raw reads on its own, using fastp at Q25 for trimming and MiXCR for clone calling, and kept in-frame beta chains. Rows with one shared CDR3 protein collapse into an entry with the most common genes and DNA. This sample gives fewer than 650,000 distinct CDR3 sequences in total; 7.1% of them show up just once. The ten largest clonotypes hold approximately 1.5% of the sample. This same sample was also taken into another study, of yellow fever vaccine responses in identical twins.

Sample: PBMCs. The receptors shown here come from a woman younger than 35 in good health.

The sample holds a few counts of this clonotype. The chain couples TRBV29-1 to TRBJ2-7, with 8 nucleotides matching TRBD2. The V gene's germline CDR1 is SQVTM and CDR2 ANQGSEA. V was clipped by 1 base and J by 5 bases; unmatched bases: 4. This CDR3 is built from 13 residues. This CDR3 is CSVEGELADEQYF. The CDR3 DNA follows: TGCAGCGTTGAAGGCGAACTAGCGGACGAGCAGTACTTC.

There are a few counts of this clonotype. This chain connects TRBV11-2 to TRBJ2-5; TRBD1 is a possible D gene (5 bases). V lost 5 bases and J lost 4, with 17 bases in between. Germline V CDR1 and CDR2: SGHAT, FQNNGV. The CDR3 is made up of 15 amino acids. In DNA form, the CDR3 reads TGTGCCAGCAGCCCGTTTGGGGCGCTTGGAGAGACCCAGTACTTC. Translated: CASSPFGALGETQYF.

The V and J genes are TRBV27 and TRBJ1-3; the D gene is possibly TRBD1 (6 bases). This CDR3 spans 14 amino acids. Trimming pared 7 bases from V and 7 bases from J, leaving 17 bases between. Germline CDR1 MNHEY, CDR2 SMNVEV (reference sequence). The DNA for the CDR3 is TGTGCCAGCACCCACAGGGTGGTCTCCAACACCATATATTTT. Protein: CASTHRVVSNTIYF.

This sequence joins TRBV11-2 and TRBJ1-1; weak D call: TRBD1 (5 bases). The germline V gene has CDR1 SGHAT and CDR2 FQNNGV. The CDR3 length is 13 residues. V dropped 7 bases and J dropped 3 bases, with 12 bases sitting between them. CDR3 sequence (DNA): TGTGCCAGCATGACTCTCAGGGACACTGAAGCTTTCTTT. It translates to CASMTLRDTEAFF.

This clonotype has just a few counts. This rearrangement joins TRBV2 to TRBJ2-3, with D perhaps being TRBD1 or TRBD2 (5 bases each). The CDR3 totals 18 residues. CDR1 is SNHLY, CDR2 FYNNEI, per germline. The germline V and J ends were trimmed by 5 bases and 2 bases, with 23 bases remaining between them. CDR3 residues: CASSLRDPYADFTDTQYF. The DNA for the CDR3 is TGTGCCAGCAGTCTCCGGGACCCATACGCCGATTTCACAGATACGCAGTATTTT.

This sequence joins TRBV3-1 and TRBJ1-5; D possibly corresponds to TRBD1 (5 bases). The V gene's germline CDR1 is LGHDT and CDR2 YNNKEL (reference sequence). V was shortened by 0 bases and J by 3 bases, with 12 bases between the two germline ends. The CDR3 runs 16 residues. CDR3 sequence: CASSQEIGGYNQPQHF. The CDR3 region has the DNA TGTGCCAGCAGCCAAGAAATCGGGGGATACAATCAGCCCCAGCATTTT.

This clonotype was counted between two and nine times. This rearrangement joins TRBV10-3 to TRBJ2-1; D is perhaps TRBD1 or TRBD2 (5 bases each). The CDR3 is 12 residues long. Trimming removed 2 bases from V and 8 bases from J, with 7 bases in between. The germline V gene encodes CDR1 ENHRY and CDR2 SYGVKD. The CDR3 protein is CAISERGDEQFF. The CDR3 DNA reads TGTGCCATCAGTGAGAGGGGAGATGAGCAGTTCTTC.

This clonotype showed up many times. The chain employs TRBV3-1 and TRBJ2-1, with D perhaps matching TRBD1 (6 bases). CDR3 length equals 15 residues. V gave up 1 base and J gave up 4 bases, with 11 bases separating them. Germline CDR1 is LGHDT and CDR2 is YNNKEL (reference sequence). CDR3 sequence (DNA): TGTGCCAGCAGCCAAGGGACAGAATGGTACAATGAGCAGTTCTTC. Amino acids: CASSQGTEWYNEQFF.

This clonotype came up many times. The rearrangement uses TRBV11-3 and TRBJ2-2; D not certain. The CDR3 length is 12 residues. The germline gives CDR1 SGHNT, CDR2 YENEEA. V gave up 6 bases and J gave up 7 bases, with 9 bases separating them. In DNA, the CDR3 is TGTGCCAGCAGTCCCCCTCGCGGGGAGCTGTTTTTT. Its protein is CASSPPRGELFF. The full variable domain, with the rest looked up from reference TRBV11-3 and TRBJ2-2, is EAGVVQSPRYKIIEKKQPVAFWCNPISGHNTLYWYLQNLGQGPELLIRYENEEAVDDSQLPKDRFSAERLKGVDSTLKIQPAELGDSAVYLCASSPPRGELFFGEGSRLTVL.

This clonotype was seen repeatedly, ten times or more. This chain connects TRBV29-1 to TRBJ2-1; the match to TRBD2 covers 8 bases. The CDR3 has 15 residues. The germline gives CDR1 SQVTM, CDR2 ANQGSEA. Trimming cost V 4 bases and J 7 bases; bases outside gene matches: 12. CDR3 in amino acids: CSVGGWLGLVNEQFF. In DNA form, the CDR3 reads TGCAGCGTTGGAGGTTGGTTGGGACTAGTTAATGAGCAGTTCTTC.

The CDR3 loop is CASSNLAGGTSSYNEQFF. The CDR3 DNA is TGTGCCAGTAGTAACTTAGCGGGAGGAACGAGCTCCTACAATGAGCAGTTCTTC. The V gene is TRBV19, the J gene TRBJ2-1; 10 bases align to TRBD2. The CDR3 contains 18 residues. Germline V lookup: CDR1 LNHDA, CDR2 SQIVND (reference sequence). The ends lost 4 bases at V and 0 bases at J; junction bases unmatched: 9.

The rearrangement joins TRBV15 to TRBJ1-1; 7 bases fit TRBD1. J was trimmed by 1 base and V by 7 bases; bases with no gene match: 6. The V gene's germline CDR1 is LNHNV and CDR2 YYDKDF (reference sequence). The CDR3 is 14 amino acids. Here the CDR3 DNA reads TGTGCCACCAAGACAGGGTTATCGAACACTGAAGCTTTCTTT. Translated, it gives CATKTGLSNTEAFF.

The chain employs TRBV7-3 and TRBJ2-5; either TRBD1 or TRBD2 may supply D (6 bases each). This CDR3 has 19 amino acids. V lost 0 bases and J lost 2, with 22 bases in between. Germline CDR1 is SGHTA and CDR2 is FQGTGA. The CDR3 DNA reads as TGTGCCAGCAGCTTAACTTGGTTAGCGTCTAGGAGGGGGCAAGAGACCCAGTACTTC. The encoded protein is CASSLTWLASRRGQETQYF.

This clonotype was counted between two and nine times. The V gene is TRBV6-1, the J gene TRBJ2-1; 10 bases map to TRBD2. Trimming removed 6 bases from V and 4 bases from J; junction bases left unmatched: 3. CDR1 is MNHNS and CDR2 is SASEGT in the germline V gene. The CDR3 loop spans 14 amino acids. CDR3 sequence: CASRSGGEYNEQFF. Written as DNA, the CDR3 is TGTGCCAGCAGGAGCGGGGGGGAATACAATGAGCAGTTCTTC.

This clonotype turned up a few times. The gene calls are TRBV3-1 and TRBJ1-5, with 8 bases matching TRBD1. CDR1 is LGHDT, CDR2 YNNKEL, per germline (reference sequence). The CDR3 runs to 17 residues. J gave up 0 bases and V 1 base, and 5 bases lay outside the gene matches. This CDR3 reads CASSQAGTGHSNQPQHF. The CDR3 DNA is TGTGCCAGCAGCCAAGCCGGGACAGGACATAGCAATCAGCCCCAGCATTTT.